The next 8 T cell receptor beta chains were all read from a single sample in a study of immune heterogeneity within non-small cell lung tumors. Template material for each sample was 550 to 700 ng of bulk tumor genomic DNA. Several spatially distant biopsies were obtained per primary tumor intraoperatively. Each patient presented with untreated, newly diagnosed non-small cell lung cancer and received curative surgery. The TCR beta CDR3 region was amplified by multiplex PCR employing 32 V and 13 J primers. TCRdb passed the multiplex PCR reads through MiXCR, listing each CDR3 protein once. Among over 10,000 distinct CDR3 sequences listed, around 21% were seen once. Specimen: lung tumor tissue. The source is a man aged 55-75 years with non-small cell lung cancer.

This clonotype is medium-sized within its sample. The genes are TRBV12-3 or TRBV12-4 and TRBJ1-5; 11 nucleotides agree with TRBD1. The CDR3 has 14 residues. V shed 6 bases, J shed 7 bases, and the junction held 5 bases outside the gene matches. Written as DNA, the CDR3 is TGTGCCAGCAGCTGGACAGGGGGCGGGCAGCCCCAGCATTTT. Translation: CASSWTGGGQPQHF.

The rearrangement uses TRBV30 and TRBJ2-6, with 11 positions matching TRBD2. The CDR3 loop spans 18 amino acids. CDR1 is GTSNPN, CDR2 SVGIG, per germline (reference sequence). Trimming at V came to 2 bases and at J to 2 bases, leaving 8 bases not matched to a gene. CDR3 sequence reads: CAWSSRLAGRPGANVLTF. The CDR3 DNA is TGTGCCTGGAGTTCCCGACTAGCGGGGCGCCCTGGGGCCAACGTCCTGACTTTC.

This clonotype was counted only a few times. The V gene is TRBV7-3, the J gene TRBJ2-7; 11 bases are a match to TRBD2. The CDR3 is 14 amino acids. The germline CDR1 and CDR2 sequences are SGHTA and FQGTGA. V trimming: 5 bases; J trimming: 7 bases; junction bases outside the gene matches: 7. The CDR3 bases are TGTGCCAGCAGCACAGGGACTAGCGGAGGAGAGCAGTACTTC. Amino acids: CASSTGTSGGEQYF. Full variable domain (rest looked up from reference TRBV7-3 and TRBJ2-7): GAGVSQTPSNKVTEKGKYVELRCDPISGHTALYWYRQSLGQGPEFLIYFQGTGAADDSGLPNDRFFAVRPEGSVSTLKIQRTERGDSAVYLCASSTGTSGGEQYFGPGTRLTVT.

This clonotype is medium-sized. The rearrangement links TRBV2 to TRBJ2-7, with no clear D. Trimming took 3 bases from V and 0 from J, leaving 6 bases between them. CDR3 length: 13 residues. CDR1 is SNHLY and CDR2 is FYNNEI in the germline V gene. The CDR3 DNA is TGTGCCAGCAGTGACGGCACCTCCTACGAGCAGTACTTC. As protein: CASSDGTSYEQYF.

The chain has TRBV7-8 and TRBJ2-1; the D gene is possibly TRBD2 (5 bases). V was clipped by 2 bases and J by 9 bases, with 23 bases between them. This CDR3 is 17 amino acids long. CDR1 and CDR2 (germline): SGHVS, FQNEAQ. The CDR3 protein is CASSLRWREREIGEQFF. The DNA of the CDR3 is TGTGCCAGCAGCTTAAGGTGGAGAGAGAGGGAGATAGGTGAGCAGTTCTTC.

This chain connects TRBV6-1 to TRBJ2-1; D possibly corresponds to TRBD2 (6 bases). This CDR3 is built from 13 residues. The V and J ends lost 6 bases and 0 bases respectively, with 6 bases between them. CDR1 MNHNS and CDR2 SASEGT come from the germline V gene. The CDR3 sequence is CASRTSSYNEQFF. For the CDR3, the DNA is TGTGCCAGCAGGACTAGCTCCTACAATGAGCAGTTCTTC.

This clonotype was seen many times. V and J are TRBV11-3 and TRBJ2-1, with 10 bases aligning to TRBD2. The CDR3 is 15 amino acids. The germline V gene has CDR1 SGHNT and CDR2 YENEEA. Unmatched junction bases numbered 14, after V lost 3 bases and J lost 15 bases. CDR3: CASSFRTSGRQCGFF. The DNA of the CDR3 is TGTGCCAGCAGCTTCCGGACTAGCGGCCGCCAGTGCGGGTTCTTC.

By sample share, this clonotype is medium-sized. The CDR3 DNA follows: TGTGCCAGTTACATGGAGAACTATGGCTACACCTTC. Protein sequence: CASYMENYGYTF. The rearrangement uses TRBV6-1 and TRBJ1-2; D gene unclear. The CDR3 runs to 12 residues. CDR1 MNHNS and CDR2 SASEGT come from the germline V gene. V lost 9 bases and J 2 bases, leaving 10 bases between the germline ends.